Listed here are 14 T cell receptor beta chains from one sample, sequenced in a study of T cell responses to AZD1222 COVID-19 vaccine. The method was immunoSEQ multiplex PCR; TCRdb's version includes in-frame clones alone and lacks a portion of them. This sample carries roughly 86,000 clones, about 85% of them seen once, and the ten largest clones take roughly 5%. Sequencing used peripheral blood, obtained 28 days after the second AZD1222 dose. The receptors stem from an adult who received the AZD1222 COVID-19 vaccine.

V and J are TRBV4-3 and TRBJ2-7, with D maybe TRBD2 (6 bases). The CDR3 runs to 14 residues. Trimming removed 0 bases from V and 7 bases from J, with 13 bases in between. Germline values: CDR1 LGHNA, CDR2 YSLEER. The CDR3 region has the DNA TGCGCCAGCAGCCAAGATGAGGAGGGAGTTGAGCAGTACTTC. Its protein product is CASSQDEEGVEQYF.

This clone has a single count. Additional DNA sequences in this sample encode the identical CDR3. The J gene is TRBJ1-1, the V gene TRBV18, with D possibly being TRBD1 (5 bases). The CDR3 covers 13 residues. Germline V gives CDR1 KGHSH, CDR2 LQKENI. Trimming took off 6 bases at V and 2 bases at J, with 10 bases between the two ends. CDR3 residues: CASSPQGNTEAFF. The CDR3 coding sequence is TGTGCCAGCTCCCCCCAGGGAAACACTGAAGCTTTCTTT.

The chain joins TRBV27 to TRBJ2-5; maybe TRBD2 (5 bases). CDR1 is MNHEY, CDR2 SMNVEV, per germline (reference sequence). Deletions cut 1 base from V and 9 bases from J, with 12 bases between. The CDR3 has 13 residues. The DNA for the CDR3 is TGTGCCAGCAGTTTATTTAGTAGCGAGGCCCAGTACTTC. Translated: CASSLFSSEAQYF.

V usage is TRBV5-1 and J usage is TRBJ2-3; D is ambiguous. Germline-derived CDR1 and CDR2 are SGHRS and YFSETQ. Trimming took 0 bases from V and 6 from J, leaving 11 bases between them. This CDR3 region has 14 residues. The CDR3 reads CASSLANPVDTQYF. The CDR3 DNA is TGCGCCAGCAGCTTGGCCAACCCCGTGGATACGCAGTATTTT.

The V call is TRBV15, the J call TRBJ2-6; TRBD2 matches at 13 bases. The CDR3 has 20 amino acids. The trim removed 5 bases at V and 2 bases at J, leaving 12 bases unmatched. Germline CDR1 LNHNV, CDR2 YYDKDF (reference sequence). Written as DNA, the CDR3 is TGTGCCACCAGCGGCACCGGGACTAGCGGGACCGTGACTGGGGCCAACGTCCTGACTTTC. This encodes CATSGTGTSGTVTGANVLTF.

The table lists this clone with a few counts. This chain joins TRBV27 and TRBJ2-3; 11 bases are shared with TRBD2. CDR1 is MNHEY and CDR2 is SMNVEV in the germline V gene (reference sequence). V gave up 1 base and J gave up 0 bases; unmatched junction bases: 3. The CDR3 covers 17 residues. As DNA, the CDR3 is TGTGCCAGCAGTTTATTAGGGACTAGCGGTAGCACAGATACGCAGTATTTT. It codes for CASSLLGTSGSTDTQYF.

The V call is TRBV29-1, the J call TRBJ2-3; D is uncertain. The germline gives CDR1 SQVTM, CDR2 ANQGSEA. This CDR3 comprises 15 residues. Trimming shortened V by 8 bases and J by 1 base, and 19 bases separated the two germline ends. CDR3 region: CSKKMWGLGTDTQYF. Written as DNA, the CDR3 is TGCAGCAAGAAGATGTGGGGTCTAGGCACAGATACGCAGTATTTT.

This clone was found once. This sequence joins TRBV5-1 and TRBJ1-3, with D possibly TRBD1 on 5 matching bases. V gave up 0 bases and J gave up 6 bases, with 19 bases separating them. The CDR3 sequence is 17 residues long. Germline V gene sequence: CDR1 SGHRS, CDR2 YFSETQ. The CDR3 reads CASSLEGWGTGTNTIYF. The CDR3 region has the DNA TGCGCCAGCAGCTTGGAAGGGTGGGGGACCGGGACAAACACCATATATTTT.

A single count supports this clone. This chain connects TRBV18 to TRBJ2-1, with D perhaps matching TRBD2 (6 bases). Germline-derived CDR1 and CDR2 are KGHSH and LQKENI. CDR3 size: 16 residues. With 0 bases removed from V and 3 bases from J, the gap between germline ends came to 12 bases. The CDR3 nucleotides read TGTGCCAGCTCACCACCTAGCGGCATTGACTACAATGAGCAGTTCTTC. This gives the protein CASSPPSGIDYNEQFF.

The chain's CDR3 is CASAGANTEAFF. The CDR3 DNA is TGTGCCAGCGCGGGGGCGAACACTGAAGCTTTCTTT. This chain connects TRBV11-3 to TRBJ1-1; weak D call: TRBD1 (6 bases). Trimming pared 8 bases from V and 1 base from J, leaving 8 bases between. This CDR3 is built from 12 residues. The germline V gene encodes CDR1 SGHNT and CDR2 YENEEA.

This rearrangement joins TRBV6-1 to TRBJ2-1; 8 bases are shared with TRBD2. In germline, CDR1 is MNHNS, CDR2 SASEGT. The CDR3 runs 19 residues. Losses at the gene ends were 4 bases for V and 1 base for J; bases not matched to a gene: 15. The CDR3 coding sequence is TGTGCCAGCAGTGGTCTAATGAGTCGACTAGCGAGGTCCTACAATGAGCAGTTCTTC. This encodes CASSGLMSRLARSYNEQFF.

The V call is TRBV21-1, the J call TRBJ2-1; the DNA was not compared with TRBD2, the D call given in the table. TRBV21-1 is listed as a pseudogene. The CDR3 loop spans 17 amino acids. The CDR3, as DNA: TGTGCCAGCTGGAAAAGCGGGAGGGCTATCGTATCCAATGAGCAGTTCTTC. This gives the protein CASWKSGRAIVSNEQFF.

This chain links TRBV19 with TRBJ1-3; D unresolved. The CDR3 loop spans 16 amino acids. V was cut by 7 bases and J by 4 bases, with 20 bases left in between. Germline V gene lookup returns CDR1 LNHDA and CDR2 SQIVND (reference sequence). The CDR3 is CASIPLGLNEGNTIYF. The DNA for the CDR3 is TGTGCCAGTATCCCCCTTGGTCTCAACGAAGGAAACACCATATATTTT.

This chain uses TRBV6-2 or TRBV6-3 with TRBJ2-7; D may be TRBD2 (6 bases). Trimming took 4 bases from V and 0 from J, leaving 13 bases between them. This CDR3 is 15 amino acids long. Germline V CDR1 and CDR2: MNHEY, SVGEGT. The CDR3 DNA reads TGTGCCAGCAGTTTCTTGGCGGGGATCTCCTACGAGCAGTACTTC. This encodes CASSFLAGISYEQYF.